This TCR beta chain was observed in a study of T cell changes during pregnancy in multiple sclerosis. Deletions cut 4 bases from V and 4 bases from J, with 13 bases between. This CDR3 is 15 amino acids long. Germline-derived CDR1 and CDR2 are MNHNY and SVGAGI (reference sequence). Repertoires were generated with immunoSEQ multiplex PCR, while TCRdb's copy carries only in-frame clones and drops some. Among around 33,000 clones listed, nearly 90% were seen once. This TCR came from a female donor in good health, enrolled as a control in a pregnancy study. The gene calls are TRBV6-6 and TRBJ1-4; tentatively, D is TRBD1 (5 bases). Sample: CD4+ T cells from peripheral blood mononuclear cells, taken in the third trimester of pregnancy. The CDR3 coding sequence is TGTGCCAGCAGTTCGTCCAGGGCAAATAATGAAAAACTGTTTTTT. Translation gives CASSSSRANNEKLFF.